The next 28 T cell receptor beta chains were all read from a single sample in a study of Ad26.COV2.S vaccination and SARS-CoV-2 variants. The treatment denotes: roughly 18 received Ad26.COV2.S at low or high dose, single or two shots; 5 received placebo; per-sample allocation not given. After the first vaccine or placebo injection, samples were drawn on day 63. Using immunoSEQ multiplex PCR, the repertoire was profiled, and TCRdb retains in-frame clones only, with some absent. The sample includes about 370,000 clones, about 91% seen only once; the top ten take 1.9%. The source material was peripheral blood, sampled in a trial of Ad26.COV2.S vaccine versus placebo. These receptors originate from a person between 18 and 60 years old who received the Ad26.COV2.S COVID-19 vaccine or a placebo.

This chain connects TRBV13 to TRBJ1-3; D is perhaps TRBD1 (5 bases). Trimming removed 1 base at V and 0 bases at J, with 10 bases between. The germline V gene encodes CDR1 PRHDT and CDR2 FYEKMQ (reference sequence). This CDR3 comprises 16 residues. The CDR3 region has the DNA TGTGCCAGCAGCTTAGCCAGGACATACTCTGGAAACACCATATATTTT. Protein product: CASSLARTYSGNTIYF.

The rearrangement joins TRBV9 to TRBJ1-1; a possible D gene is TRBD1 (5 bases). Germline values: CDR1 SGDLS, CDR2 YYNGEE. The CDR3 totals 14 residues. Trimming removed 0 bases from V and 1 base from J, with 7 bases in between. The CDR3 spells CASSVGGRNTEAFF. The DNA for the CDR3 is TGTGCCAGCAGCGTAGGGGGCAGGAACACTGAAGCTTTCTTT.

CDR3 DNA sequence: TGTGCCAGCAGTCTAAGAGGGCCTGGAAACACCATATATTTT. This encodes CASSLRGPGNTIYF. The chain links TRBV11-3 to TRBJ1-3, with D hard to call. Germline lookup yields CDR1 SGHNT and CDR2 YENEEA. The CDR3 has 14 residues. The V end was cut by 6 bases, the J end by 2 bases, with 11 bases between.

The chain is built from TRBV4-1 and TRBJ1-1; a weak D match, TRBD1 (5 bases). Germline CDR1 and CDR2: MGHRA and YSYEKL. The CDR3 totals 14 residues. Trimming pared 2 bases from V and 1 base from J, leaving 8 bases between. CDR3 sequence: CASSQFGTNTEAFF. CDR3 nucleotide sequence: TGCGCCAGCAGCCAATTCGGGACGAACACTGAAGCTTTCTTT.

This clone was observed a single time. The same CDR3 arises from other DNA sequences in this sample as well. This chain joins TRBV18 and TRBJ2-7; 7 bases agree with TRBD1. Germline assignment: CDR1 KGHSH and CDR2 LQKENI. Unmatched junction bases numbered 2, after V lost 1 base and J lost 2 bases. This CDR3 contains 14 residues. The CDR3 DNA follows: TGTGCCAGCTCACCACGGGGACAGACCTACGAGCAGTACTTC. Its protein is CASSPRGQTYEQYF. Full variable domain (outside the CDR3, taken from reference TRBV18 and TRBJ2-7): NAGVMQNPRHLVRRRGQEARLRCSPMKGHSHVYWYRQLPEEGLKFMVYLQKENIIDESGMPKERFSAEFPKEGPSILRIQQVVRGDSAAYFCASSPRGQTYEQYFGPGTRLTVT.

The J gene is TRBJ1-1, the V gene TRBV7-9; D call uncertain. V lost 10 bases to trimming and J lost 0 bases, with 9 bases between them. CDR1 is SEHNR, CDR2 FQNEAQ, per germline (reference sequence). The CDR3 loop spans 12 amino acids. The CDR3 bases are TGTGCCACCACTACGATGAACACTGAAGCTTTCTTT. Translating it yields CATTTMNTEAFF.

DNA for the CDR3: TGTGCCAGCGGAACGGGGGCAGGGGGTAAAGAAGCTTTCTTT. Its translation: CASGTGAGGKEAFF. The chain recombines TRBV28 with TRBJ1-1; TRBD1 agrees at 7 bases. CDR1 and CDR2 from the germline V gene are MDHEN and SYDVKM. J gave up 8 bases and V 8 bases, and 14 bases lay outside the gene matches. The CDR3 has 14 amino acids.

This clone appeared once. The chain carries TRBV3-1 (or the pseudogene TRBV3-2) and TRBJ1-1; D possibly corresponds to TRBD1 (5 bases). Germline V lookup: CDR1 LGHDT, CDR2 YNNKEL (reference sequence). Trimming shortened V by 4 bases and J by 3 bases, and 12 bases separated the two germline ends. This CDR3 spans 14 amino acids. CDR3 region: CASSPGDRDTEAFF. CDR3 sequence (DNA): TGTGCCAGCAGCCCAGGAGACAGAGACACTGAAGCTTTCTTT.

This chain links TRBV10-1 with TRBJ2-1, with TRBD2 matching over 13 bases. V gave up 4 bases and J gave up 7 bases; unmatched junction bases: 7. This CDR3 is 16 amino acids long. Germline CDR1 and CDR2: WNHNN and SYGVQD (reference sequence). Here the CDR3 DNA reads TGCGCCAGCAGTGGCTGGACTAGCGGGAGTGGTAATGAGCAGTTCTTC. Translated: CASSGWTSGSGNEQFF.

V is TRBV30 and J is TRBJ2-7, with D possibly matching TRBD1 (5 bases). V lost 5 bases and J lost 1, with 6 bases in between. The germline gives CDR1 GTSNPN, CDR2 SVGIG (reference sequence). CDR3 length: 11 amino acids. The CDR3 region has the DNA TGTGCCTGGGACAGATCCTACGAGCAGTACTTC. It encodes CAWDRSYEQYF.

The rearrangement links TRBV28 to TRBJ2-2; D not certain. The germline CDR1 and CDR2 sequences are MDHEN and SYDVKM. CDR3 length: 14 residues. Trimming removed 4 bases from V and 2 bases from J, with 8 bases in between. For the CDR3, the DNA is TGTGCCAGCAGTTCGACGACAAACACCGGGGAGCTGTTTTTT. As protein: CASSSTTNTGELFF.

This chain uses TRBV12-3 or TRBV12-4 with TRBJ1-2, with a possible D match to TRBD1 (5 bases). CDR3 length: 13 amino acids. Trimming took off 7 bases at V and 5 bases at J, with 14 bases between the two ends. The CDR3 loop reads CASTLGLTYGYTF. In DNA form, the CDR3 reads TGTGCCAGCACCCTGGGGCTTACGTATGGCTACACCTTC.

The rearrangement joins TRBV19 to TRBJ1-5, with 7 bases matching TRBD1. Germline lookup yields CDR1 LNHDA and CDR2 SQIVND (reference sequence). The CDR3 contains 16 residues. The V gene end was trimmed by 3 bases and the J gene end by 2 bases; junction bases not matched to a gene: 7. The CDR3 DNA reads TGTGCCAGTAGTATGCGGGCAGGGGGAGGCAATCAGCCCCAGCATTTT. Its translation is CASSMRAGGGNQPQHF.

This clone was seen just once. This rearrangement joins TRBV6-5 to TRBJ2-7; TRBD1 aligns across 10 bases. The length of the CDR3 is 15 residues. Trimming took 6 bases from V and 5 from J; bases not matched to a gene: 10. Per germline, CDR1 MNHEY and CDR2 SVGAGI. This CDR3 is CASRTPGQGNHEQYF. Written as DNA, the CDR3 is TGTGCCAGCAGGACACCGGGACAGGGGAACCACGAGCAGTACTTC.

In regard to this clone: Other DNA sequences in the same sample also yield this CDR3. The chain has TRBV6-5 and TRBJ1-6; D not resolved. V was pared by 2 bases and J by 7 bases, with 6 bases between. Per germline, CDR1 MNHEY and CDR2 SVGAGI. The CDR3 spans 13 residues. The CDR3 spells CASSYSYNSPLHF. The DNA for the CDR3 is TGTGCCAGCAGTTACAGTTACAATTCACCCCTCCACTTT.

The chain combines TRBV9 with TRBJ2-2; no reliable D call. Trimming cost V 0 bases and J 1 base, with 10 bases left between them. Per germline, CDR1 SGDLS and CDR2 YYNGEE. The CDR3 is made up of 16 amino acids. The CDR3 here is CASSVEPIRNTGELFF. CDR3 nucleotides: TGTGCCAGCAGCGTAGAGCCAATTCGGAACACCGGGGAGCTGTTTTTT.

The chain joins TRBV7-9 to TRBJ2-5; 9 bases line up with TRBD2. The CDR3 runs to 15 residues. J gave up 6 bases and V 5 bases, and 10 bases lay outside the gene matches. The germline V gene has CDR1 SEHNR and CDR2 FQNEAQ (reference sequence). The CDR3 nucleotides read TGTGCCAGCAGCCCGGCAGGGCTAGCGGGAAAGACCCAGTACTTC. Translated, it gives CASSPAGLAGKTQYF.

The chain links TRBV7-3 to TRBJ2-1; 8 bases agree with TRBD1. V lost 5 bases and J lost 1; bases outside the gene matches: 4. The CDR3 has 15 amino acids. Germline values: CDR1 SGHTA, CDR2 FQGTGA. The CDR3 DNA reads TGTGCCAGCAGCCCACGACAGGGGTCCTACAATGAGCAGTTCTTC. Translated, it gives CASSPRQGSYNEQFF.

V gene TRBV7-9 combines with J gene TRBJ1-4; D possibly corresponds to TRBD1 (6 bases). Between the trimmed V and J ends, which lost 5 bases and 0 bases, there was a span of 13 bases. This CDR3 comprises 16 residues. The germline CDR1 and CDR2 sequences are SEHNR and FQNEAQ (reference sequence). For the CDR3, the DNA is TGTGCCAGCAGCGTCCGGGACAAATCAACTAATGAAAAACTGTTTTTT. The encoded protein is CASSVRDKSTNEKLFF.

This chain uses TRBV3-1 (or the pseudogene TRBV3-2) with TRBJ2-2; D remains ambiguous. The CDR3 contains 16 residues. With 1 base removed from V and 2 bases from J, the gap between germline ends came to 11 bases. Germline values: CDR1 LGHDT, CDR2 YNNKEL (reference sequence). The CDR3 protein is CASSQALARNTGELFF. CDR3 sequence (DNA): TGTGCCAGCAGCCAAGCCCTGGCGAGAAACACCGGGGAGCTGTTTTTT.

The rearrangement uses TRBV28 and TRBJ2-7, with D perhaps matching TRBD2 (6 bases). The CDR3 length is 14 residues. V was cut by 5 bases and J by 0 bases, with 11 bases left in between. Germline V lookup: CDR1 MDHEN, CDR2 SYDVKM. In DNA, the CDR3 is TGTGCCAGCAGTGGGCGGGACCACTCCTACGAGCAGTACTTC. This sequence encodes CASSGRDHSYEQYF. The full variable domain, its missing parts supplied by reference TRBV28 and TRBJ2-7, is DVKVTQSSRYLVKRTGEKVFLECVQDMDHENMFWYRQDPGLGLRLIYFSYDVKMKEKGDIPEGYSVSREKKERFSLILESASTNQTSMYLCASSGRDHSYEQYFGPGTRLTVT.

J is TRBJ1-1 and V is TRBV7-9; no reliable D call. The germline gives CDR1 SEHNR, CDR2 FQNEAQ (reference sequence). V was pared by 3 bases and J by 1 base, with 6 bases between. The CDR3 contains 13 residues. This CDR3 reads CASSFRANTEAFF. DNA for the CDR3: TGTGCCAGCAGCTTCCGAGCGAACACTGAAGCTTTCTTT.

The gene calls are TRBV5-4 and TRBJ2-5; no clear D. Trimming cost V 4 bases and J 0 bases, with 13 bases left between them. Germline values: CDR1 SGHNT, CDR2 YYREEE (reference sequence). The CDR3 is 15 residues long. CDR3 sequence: CASSTPKGNQETQYF. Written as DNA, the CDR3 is TGTGCCAGCAGCACACCCAAGGGCAACCAAGAGACCCAGTACTTC.

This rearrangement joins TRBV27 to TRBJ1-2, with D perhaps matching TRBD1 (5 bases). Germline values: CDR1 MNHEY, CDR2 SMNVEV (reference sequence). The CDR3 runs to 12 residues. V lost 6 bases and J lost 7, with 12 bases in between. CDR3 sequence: CASRTPGGGYTF. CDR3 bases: TGTGCCAGCAGGACCCCCGGGGGTGGCTACACCTTC.

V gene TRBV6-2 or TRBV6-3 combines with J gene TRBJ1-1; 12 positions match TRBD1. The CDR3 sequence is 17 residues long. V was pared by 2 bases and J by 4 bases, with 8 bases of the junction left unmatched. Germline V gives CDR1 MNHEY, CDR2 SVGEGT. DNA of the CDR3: TGTGCCAGCAGTTACCCCGGGACAGGGGGCGGAAGCACTGAAGCTTTCTTT. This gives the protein CASSYPGTGGGSTEAFF.

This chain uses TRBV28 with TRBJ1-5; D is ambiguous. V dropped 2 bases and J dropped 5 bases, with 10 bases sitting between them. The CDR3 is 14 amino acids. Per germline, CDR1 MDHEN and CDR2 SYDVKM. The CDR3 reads CASSLGQVDQPQHF. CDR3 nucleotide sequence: TGTGCCAGCAGTTTAGGGCAGGTGGATCAGCCCCAGCATTTT.

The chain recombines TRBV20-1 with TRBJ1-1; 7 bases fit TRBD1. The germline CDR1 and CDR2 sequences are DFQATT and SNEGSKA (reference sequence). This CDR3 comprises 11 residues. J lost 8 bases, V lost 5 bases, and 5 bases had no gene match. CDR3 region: CSAATGTEAFF. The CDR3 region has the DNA TGCAGTGCTGCGACAGGGACGGAAGCTTTCTTT.

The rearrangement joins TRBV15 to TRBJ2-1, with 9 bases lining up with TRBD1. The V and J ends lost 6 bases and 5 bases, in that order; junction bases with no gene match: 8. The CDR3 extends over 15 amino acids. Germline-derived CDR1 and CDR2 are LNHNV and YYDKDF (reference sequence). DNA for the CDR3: TGTGCCACCAGTCCCGGGACAGGGACAAACAATGAGCAGTTCTTC. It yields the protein CATSPGTGTNNEQFF.